Listed below are T cell receptor beta chains from one sample, sequenced in a study of control samples from healthy donors and cancer patients. Data came from immunoSEQ multiplex PCR; TCRdb stores just in-frame clones and leaves some out. This table has about 120,000 clones, around 89% appearing once. Sequencing input: PBMCs. Receptors were obtained from a woman aged 45-65 years with colorectal cancer. The CDR3 runs from the conserved cysteine through the conserved F or W. For some rows the clone size is stated as once, few or many, or as a class when expanded; others skip it.

J	V	size	CDR3
TRBJ1-6	TRBV2	.	CASSVPDVGGPRNSPLHF
TRBJ2-3	TRBV29-1	once	CSAWGGPSTDTQYF
TRBJ2-7	TRBV29-1	.	CSVEDVSNSYEQYF
TRBJ1-4	TRBV2	.	CASSALGQGNEKLFF
TRBJ2-2	TRBV10-3	.	CAISEMERSTGELFF
TRBJ1-5	TRBV6-1	.	CASSESRRGYQPQHF
TRBJ2-1	TRBV5-5	.	CASIPSGSAPEQFF
TRBJ2-1	TRBV18	.	CASSSSGISYNEQFF
TRBJ2-2	TRBV30	few	CASGTSGNNWELFF
TRBJ2-7	TRBV5-1	few	CASSLDPSGASYEQYF
TRBJ1-2	TRBV2	.	CASSERMGTNGYTF
TRBJ2-2	TRBV23-1	.	CASSHGGQMPVKLFF
TRBJ2-7	TRBV27	.	CASSPWTGYEQYF
TRBJ2-3	TRBV18	.	CASSPNAGTTDTQYF
TRBJ1-2	TRBV3-1/TRBV3-2	once	CASSLGTGITYGYTF
TRBJ1-4	TRBV7-9	.	CASSVGTGGEKLFF
TRBJ2-5	TRBV6-5	.	CASSLIDGRQETQYF